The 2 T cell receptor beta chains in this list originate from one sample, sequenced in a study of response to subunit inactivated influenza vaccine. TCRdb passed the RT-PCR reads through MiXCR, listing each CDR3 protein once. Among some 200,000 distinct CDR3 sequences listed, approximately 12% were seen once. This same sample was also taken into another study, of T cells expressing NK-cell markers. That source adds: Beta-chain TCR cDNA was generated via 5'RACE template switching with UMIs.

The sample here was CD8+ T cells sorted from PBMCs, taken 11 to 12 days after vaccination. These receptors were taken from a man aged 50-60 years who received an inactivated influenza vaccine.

The CDR3 bases are TGTGCCAGCAGTGGGGACGGTGATGGCTACACCTTC. This gives the protein CASSGDGDGYTF. The chain joins TRBV25-1 to TRBJ1-2; D possibly corresponds to TRBD1 (5 bases). Germline values: CDR1 MGHDK, CDR2 SYGVNS. The V end lost 4 bases, the J end lost 6 bases, and 9 bases lay between the germline ends. This CDR3 region has 12 residues.

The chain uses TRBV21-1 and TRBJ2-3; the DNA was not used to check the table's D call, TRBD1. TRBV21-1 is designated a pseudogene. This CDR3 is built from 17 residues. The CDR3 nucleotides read TGTGCCAGCAGCAAACACATTACAGGGGACAGCACAGATACGCAGTATTTT. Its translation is CASSKHITGDSTDTQYF.